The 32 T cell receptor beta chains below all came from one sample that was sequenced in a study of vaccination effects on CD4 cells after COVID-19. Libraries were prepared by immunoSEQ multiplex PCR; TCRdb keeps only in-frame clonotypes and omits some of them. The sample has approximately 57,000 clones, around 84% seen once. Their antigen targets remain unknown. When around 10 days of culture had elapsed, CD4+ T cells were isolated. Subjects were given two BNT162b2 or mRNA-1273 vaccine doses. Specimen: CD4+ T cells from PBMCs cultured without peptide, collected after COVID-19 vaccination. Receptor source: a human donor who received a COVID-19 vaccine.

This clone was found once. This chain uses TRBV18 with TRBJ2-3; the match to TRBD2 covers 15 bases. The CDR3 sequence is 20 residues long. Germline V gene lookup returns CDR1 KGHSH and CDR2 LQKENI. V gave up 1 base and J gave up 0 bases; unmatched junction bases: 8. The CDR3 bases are TGTGCCAGCTCACCACGGTTAGGACTAGCGGGGGGGCCGAGCACAGATACGCAGTATTTT. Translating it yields CASSPRLGLAGGPSTDTQYF.

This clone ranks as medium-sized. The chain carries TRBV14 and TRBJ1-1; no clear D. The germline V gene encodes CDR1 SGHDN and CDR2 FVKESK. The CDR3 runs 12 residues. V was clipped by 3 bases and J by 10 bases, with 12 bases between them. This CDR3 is CASSQPGRRAFF. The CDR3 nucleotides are TGTGCCAGCAGCCAGCCAGGCCGGAGAGCTTTCTTT.

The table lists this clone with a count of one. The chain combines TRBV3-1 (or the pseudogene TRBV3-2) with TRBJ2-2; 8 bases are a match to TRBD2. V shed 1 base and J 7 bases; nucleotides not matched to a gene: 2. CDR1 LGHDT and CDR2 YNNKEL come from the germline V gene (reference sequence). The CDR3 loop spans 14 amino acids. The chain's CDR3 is CASSQGGGHGELFF. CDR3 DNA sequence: TGTGCCAGCAGCCAAGGCGGGGGGCACGGGGAGCTGTTTTTT.

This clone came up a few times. CDR3 in DNA: TGTGCCAGCAGCCAAGGACTAGCGGAATTTAAAACCGGGGAGCTGTTTTTT. This translates into CASSQGLAEFKTGELFF. The chain links TRBV14 to TRBJ2-2, with TRBD2 identical over 9 bases. CDR1 is SGHDN, CDR2 FVKESK, per germline. This CDR3 is built from 17 residues. Unmatched junction bases numbered 8, after V lost 1 base and J lost 5 bases.

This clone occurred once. The CDR3 reads CASSLGFGEETQYF. The CDR3 nucleotides are TGCGCCAGCAGCTTGGGTTTCGGGGAAGAGACCCAGTACTTC. J is TRBJ2-5 and V is TRBV5-1; weak D call: TRBD2 (5 bases). The CDR3 is made up of 14 amino acids. The germline V and J ends were trimmed by 0 bases and 3 bases, with 9 bases remaining between them. Germline V gives CDR1 SGHRS, CDR2 YFSETQ. Together with reference TRBV5-1 and TRBJ2-5, the CDR3 gives the full variable domain: KAGVTQTPRYLIKTRGQQVTLSCSPISGHRSVSWYQQTPGQGLQFLFEYFSETQRNKGNFPGRFSGRQFSNSRSEMNVSTLELGDSALYLCASSLGFGEETQYFGPGTRLLVL.

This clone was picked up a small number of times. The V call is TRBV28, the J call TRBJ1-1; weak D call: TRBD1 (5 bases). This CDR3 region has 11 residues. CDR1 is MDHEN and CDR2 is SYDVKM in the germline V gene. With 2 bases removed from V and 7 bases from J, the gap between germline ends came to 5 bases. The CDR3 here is CASSLQGEAFF. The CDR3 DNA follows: TGTGCCAGCAGTTTACAGGGTGAAGCTTTCTTT.

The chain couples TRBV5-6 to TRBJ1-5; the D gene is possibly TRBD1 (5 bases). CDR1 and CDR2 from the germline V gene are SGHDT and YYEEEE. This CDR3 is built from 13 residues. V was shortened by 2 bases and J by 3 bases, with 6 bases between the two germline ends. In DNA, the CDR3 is TGTGCCAGCAGCTTTGGACACAATCAGCCCCAGCATTTT. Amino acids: CASSFGHNQPQHF.

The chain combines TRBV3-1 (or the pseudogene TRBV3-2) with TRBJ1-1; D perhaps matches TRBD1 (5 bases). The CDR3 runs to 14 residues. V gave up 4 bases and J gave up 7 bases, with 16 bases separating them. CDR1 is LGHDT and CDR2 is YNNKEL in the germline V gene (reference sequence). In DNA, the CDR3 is TGTGCCAGCAGCCTACCTGGCCTGGGGCTTGAAGCTTTCTTT. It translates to CASSLPGLGLEAFF.

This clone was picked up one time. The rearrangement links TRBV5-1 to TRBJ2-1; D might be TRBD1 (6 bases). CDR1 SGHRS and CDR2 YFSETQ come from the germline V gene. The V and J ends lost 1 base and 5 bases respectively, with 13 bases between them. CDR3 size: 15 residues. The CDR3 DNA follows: TGCGCCAGCAGCTTGTCAGGGGATAGGAACAATGAGCAGTTCTTC. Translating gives CASSLSGDRNNEQFF.

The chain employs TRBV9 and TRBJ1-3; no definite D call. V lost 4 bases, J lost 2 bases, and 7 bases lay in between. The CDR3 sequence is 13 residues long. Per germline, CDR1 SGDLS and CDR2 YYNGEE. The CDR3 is CASSLQAGNTIYF. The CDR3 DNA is TGTGCCAGCAGCCTCCAAGCTGGAAACACCATATATTTT.

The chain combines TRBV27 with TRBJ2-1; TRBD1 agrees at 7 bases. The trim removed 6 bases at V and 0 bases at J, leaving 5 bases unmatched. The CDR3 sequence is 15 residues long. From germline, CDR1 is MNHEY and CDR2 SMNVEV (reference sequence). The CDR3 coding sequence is TGTGCCAGCAGAAGGACAGGCGGCTCCTACAATGAGCAGTTCTTC. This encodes CASRRTGGSYNEQFF.

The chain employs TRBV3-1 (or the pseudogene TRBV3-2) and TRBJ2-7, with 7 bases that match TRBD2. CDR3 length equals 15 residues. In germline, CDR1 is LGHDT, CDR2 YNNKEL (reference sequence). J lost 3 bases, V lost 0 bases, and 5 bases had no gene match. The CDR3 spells CASSQDGGGGYEQYF. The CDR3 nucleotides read TGTGCCAGCAGCCAAGACGGTGGGGGGGGCTACGAGCAGTACTTC.

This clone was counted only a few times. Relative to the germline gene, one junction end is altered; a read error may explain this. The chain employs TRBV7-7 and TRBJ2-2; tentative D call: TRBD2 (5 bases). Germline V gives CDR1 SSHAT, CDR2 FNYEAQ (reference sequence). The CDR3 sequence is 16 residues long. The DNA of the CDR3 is TGTGCTAGCAGCTTAGCAACTAGTCTGAACACCGGGGAGCTGTTTTTT. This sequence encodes CASSLATSLNTGELFF.

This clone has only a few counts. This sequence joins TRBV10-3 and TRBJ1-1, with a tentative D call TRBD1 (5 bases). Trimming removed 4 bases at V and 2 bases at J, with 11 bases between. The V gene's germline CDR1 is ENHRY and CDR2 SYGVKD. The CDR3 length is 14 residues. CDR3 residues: CAISAGRDNTEAFF. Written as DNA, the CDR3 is TGTGCCATCAGTGCGGGGCGGGACAACACTGAAGCTTTCTTT.

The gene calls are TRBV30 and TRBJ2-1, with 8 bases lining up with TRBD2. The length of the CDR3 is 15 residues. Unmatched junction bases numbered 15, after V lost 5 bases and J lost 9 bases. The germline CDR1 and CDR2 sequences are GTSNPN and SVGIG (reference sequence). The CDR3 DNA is TGTGCCTGGTCTCGAGTTAGCGGGATTGGCAGTGAGCAGTTCTTC. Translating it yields CAWSRVSGIGSEQFF.

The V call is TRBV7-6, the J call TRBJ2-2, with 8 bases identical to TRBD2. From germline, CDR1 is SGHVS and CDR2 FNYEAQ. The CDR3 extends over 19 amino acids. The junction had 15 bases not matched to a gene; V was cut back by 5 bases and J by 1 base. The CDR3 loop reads CASSLWGPKAGENTGELFF. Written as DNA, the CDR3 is TGTGCCAGCAGCCTCTGGGGGCCGAAAGCGGGGGAGAACACCGGGGAGCTGTTTTTT.

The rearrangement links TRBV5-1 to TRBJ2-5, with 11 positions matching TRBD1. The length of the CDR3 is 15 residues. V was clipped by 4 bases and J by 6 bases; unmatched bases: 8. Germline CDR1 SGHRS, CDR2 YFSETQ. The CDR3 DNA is TGCGCCAGCAGCCCGGGGGACAGGGGGGTAAAGACCCAGTACTTC. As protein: CASSPGDRGVKTQYF.

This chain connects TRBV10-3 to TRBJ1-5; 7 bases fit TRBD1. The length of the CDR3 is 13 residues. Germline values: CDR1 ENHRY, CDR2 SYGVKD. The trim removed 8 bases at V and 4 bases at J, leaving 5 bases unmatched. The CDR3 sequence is CAISGTENQPQHF. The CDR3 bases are TGTGCCATCTCCGGGACAGAAAATCAGCCCCAGCATTTT.

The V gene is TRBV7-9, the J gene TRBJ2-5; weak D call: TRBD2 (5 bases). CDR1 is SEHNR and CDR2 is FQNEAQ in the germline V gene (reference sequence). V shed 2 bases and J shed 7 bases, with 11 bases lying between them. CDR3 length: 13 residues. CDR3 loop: CASSLSPSWTQYF. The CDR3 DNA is TGTGCCAGCAGCTTATCCCCTAGCTGGACCCAGTACTTC.

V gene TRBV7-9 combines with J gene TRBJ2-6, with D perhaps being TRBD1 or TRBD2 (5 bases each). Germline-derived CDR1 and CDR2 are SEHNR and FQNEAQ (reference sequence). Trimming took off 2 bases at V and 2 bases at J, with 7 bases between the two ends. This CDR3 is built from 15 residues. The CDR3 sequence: CASSLRGAGANVLTF. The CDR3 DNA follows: TGTGCCAGCAGCTTAAGGGGAGCTGGGGCCAACGTCCTGACTTTC.

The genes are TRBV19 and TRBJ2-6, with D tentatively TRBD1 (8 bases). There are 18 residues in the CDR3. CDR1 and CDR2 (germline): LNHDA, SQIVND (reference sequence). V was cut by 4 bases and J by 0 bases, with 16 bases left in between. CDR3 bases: TGTGCCAGTAGTACACCTACAGGGGGGGCCTCTGGGGCCAACGTCCTGACTTTC. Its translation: CASSTPTGGASGANVLTF.

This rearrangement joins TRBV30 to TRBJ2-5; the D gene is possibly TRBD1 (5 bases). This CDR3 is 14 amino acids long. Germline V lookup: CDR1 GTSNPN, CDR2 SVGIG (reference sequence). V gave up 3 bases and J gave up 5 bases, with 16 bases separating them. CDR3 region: CAWRGRVGDETQYF. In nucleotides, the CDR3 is TGTGCCTGGAGGGGCCGTGTAGGGGATGAGACCCAGTACTTC.

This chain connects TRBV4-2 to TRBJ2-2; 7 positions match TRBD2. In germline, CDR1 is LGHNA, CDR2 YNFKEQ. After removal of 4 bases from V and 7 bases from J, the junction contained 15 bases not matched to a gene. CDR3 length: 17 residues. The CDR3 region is CASSPYLGGRGNGELFF. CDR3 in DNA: TGTGCCAGCAGCCCCTACCTTGGCGGGAGAGGGAACGGGGAGCTGTTTTTT.

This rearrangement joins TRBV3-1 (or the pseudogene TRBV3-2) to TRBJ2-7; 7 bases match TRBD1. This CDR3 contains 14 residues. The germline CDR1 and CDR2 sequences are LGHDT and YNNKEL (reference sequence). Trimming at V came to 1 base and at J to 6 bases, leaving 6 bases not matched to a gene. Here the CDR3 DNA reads TGTGCCAGCAGCCAAGTGATGTCAGGGGGCGAGCAGTACTTC. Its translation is CASSQVMSGGEQYF.

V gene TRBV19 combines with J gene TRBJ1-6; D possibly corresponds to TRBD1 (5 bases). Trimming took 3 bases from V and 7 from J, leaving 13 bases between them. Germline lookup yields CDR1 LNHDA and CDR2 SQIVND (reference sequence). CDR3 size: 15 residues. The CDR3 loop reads CASSIQGGQNSPLHF. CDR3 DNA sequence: TGTGCCAGTAGTATTCAGGGAGGTCAGAATTCACCCCTCCACTTT.

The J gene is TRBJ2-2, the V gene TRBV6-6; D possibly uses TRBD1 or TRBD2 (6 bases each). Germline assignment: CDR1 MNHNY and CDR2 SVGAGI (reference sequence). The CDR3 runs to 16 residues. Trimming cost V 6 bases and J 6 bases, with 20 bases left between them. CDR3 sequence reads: CASSHSRGVGAGELFF. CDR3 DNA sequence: TGTGCCAGCAGCCACTCTAGGGGGGTCGGCGCCGGGGAGCTGTTTTTT.

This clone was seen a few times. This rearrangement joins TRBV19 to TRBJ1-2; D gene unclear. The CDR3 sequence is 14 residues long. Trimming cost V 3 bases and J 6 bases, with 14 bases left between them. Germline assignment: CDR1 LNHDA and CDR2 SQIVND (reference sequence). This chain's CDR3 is CASSIQSTYDGYTF. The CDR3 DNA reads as TGTGCCAGTAGTATCCAATCGACCTATGATGGCTACACCTTC.

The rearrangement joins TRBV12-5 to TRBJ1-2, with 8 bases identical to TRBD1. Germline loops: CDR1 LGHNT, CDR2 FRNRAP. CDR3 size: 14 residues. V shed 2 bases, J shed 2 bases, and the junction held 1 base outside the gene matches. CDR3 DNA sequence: TGTGCTAGTGGTTTGACAGGGGGGAACTATGGCTACACCTTC. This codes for CASGLTGGNYGYTF.

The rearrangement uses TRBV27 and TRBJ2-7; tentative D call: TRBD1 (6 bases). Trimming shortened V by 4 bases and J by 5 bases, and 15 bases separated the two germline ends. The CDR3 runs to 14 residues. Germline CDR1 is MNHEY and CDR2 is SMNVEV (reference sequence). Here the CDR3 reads CASSSRGWFHEQYF. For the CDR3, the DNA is TGTGCCAGCAGTTCCAGGGGCTGGTTCCACGAGCAGTACTTC.

The CDR3 region is CASSYSRSSYNSPLHF. CDR3 sequence (DNA): TGTGCCAGCAGTTACTCGCGCAGCTCCTATAATTCACCCCTCCACTTT. The J gene is TRBJ1-6, the V gene TRBV6-5; D remains unclear. The CDR3 spans 16 residues. CDR1 MNHEY and CDR2 SVGAGI come from the germline V gene. The V end lost 0 bases, the J end lost 0 bases, and 6 bases lay between the germline ends.

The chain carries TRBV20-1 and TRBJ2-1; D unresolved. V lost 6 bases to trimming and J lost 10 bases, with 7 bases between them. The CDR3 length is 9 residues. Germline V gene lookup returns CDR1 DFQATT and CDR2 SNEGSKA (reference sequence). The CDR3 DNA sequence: TGCAGTGCATCTAAGGAGCAGTTCTTC. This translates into CSASKEQFF.

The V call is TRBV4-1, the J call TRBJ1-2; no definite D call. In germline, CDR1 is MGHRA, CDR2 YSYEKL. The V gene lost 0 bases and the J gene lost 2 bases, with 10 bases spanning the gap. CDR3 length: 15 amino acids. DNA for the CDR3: TGCGCCAGCAGCCAAGAAGCCACAATAAACTATGGCTACACCTTC. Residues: CASSQEATINYGYTF.